These T cell receptor beta chains were read from a single sample in a study of regulatory T cells in long-lasting Graves disease. TCRdb used MiXCR to reprocess the multiplex PCR reads, holding one entry per CDR3 protein. The data contain approximately 540,000 distinct CDR3 sequences, around 12% of them seen just once; the ten biggest clones take up 8% to 10%. The same specimen was also included in a second study, on T cells in Graves' hyperthyroidism and ophthalmopathy.

The sequencing used peripheral blood mononuclear cells (PBMCs), collected at new diagnosis, from a patient treated with antithyroid drugs. Receptors originate from a woman in her thirties with Graves disease. Both conserved end residues are part of each CDR3. D genes are given only for firm matches. The size field is filled for only some rows; it gives once, few, many or a size class.

V gene,J gene,clone size,D gene,CDR3 DNA,CDR3 protein
TRBV11-2,TRBJ2-7,many,TRBD2,TGTGCCAGCAGCCGGCTGTCAGGACTAGCGGACGCCGAGCAGTACTTC,CASSRLSGLADAEQYF
TRBV11-2,TRBJ2-7,many,TRBD1,TGTGCCAGCAGCCTACAGACAGGGATCGAGCAGTACTTC,CASSLQTGIEQYF
TRBV20-1,TRBJ2-2,many,TRBD2,TGCAGTGCACACTTAGCGGGGTCGGCCGGGGAGCTGTTTTTT,CSAHLAGSAGELFF
TRBV11-2,TRBJ2-3,.,.,TGTGCCAGCAGCGACCGGGACGCTGCTAGCACAGATACGCAGTATTTT,CASSDRDAASTDTQYF
TRBV11-2,TRBJ2-7,many,.,TGTGCCAGCAGCTTGGGGACCCGAACCTACGAGCAGTACTTC,CASSLGTRTYEQYF
TRBV4-3,TRBJ1-2,few,.,TGCGCCAGCAGCCAAACGATTAACTATGGCTACACCTTC,CASSQTINYGYTF
TRBV27,TRBJ2-1,many,TRBD2,TGTGCCAGCCGCCGGGGGGACTTCTACAATGAGCAGTTCTTC,CASRRGDFYNEQFF
TRBV6-9,TRBJ2-3,.,TRBD2,TGTGCCAGCAGTTACTTGATCGCGGGAGAAGGTACAGATACGCAGTATTTT,CASSYLIAGEGTDTQYF
TRBV20-1,TRBJ2-7,.,TRBD2,TGCAGTGCCGGACTAGCGGACACCTACGAGCAGTACTTC,CSAGLADTYEQYF
TRBV12-3/TRBV12-4,TRBJ2-1,.,.,TGTGCCAGCAGTTTAGGACTTTGCAATGAGCAGTTCTTC,CASSLGLCNEQFF
TRBV28,TRBJ1-2,few,.,TGTGCCAGCAGTCCTCAGGGGAATGGCTACACCTTC,CASSPQGNGYTF
TRBV7-2,TRBJ2-7,many,TRBD1,TGTGCCAGCAGCCCTGCCCCCAGGGGGCGCGTTGGCGAGCAGTACTTC,CASSPAPRGRVGEQYF
TRBV24-1,TRBJ1-1,many,.,TGTGCCACCATCAAGGACGGCGTCAACACTGAAGCTTTCTTT,CATIKDGVNTEAFF
TRBV29-1,TRBJ2-5,.,.,TGCAGCGTTGAGCCCCACAGGGAGAAGACCCAGTACTTC,CSVEPHREKTQYF
TRBV9,TRBJ2-2,many,TRBD1,TGTGCCAGCAGCGCCGGGACAGAAAGCACCGGGGAGCTGTTTTTT,CASSAGTESTGELFF
TRBV6-2/TRBV6-3,TRBJ1-1,many,.,TGTGCCAGCAGTTACACCATCAAAAAACCGAACACTGAAGCTTTCTTT,CASSYTIKKPNTEAFF
TRBV6-1,TRBJ1-2,.,.,TGTGCCAGCAGAAAATACCAGGGCTATGGCTACACCTTC,CASRKYQGYGYTF
TRBV10-1,TRBJ1-1,.,.,TGCGCCAGCAGTCTGGGGGGCTCGAGCGGTGAAGCTTTCTTT,CASSLGGSSGEAFF
TRBV27,TRBJ1-5,many,.,TGTGCCAGCAGTTTATCGACAGTTCAGCCCCAGCATTTT,CASSLSTVQPQHF
TRBV13,TRBJ2-4,many,.,TGTGCCAGCAGCGGCCCGGAGGGGATAGCCAAAAACATTCAGTACTTC,CASSGPEGIAKNIQYF
TRBV20-1,TRBJ2-5,many,.,TGCAGTGCTAGAGTACAAGAGACCCAGTACTTC,CSARVQETQYF
TRBV6-2/TRBV6-3,TRBJ2-5,.,.,TGTGCCAGCACCCGACGGGAGCAGGGCGGTGAGACCCAGTACTTC,CASTRREQGGETQYF
TRBV11-3,TRBJ2-3,many,TRBD2,TGTGCCAGCAGCTTAGAAACCGGGACTAGCGGCACAGATACGCAGTATTTT,CASSLETGTSGTDTQYF
TRBV6-2/TRBV6-3,TRBJ1-1,many,TRBD1,TGTGCCAGCAGTTGGGGTTCGGGACAGTTGAACACTGAAGCTTTCTTT,CASSWGSGQLNTEAFF
TRBV2,TRBJ1-5,many,TRBD1,TGTGCCAGCAGTGGACGCGACAGGGGCGATCAGCCCCAGCATTTT,CASSGRDRGDQPQHF
TRBV4-3,TRBJ2-7,.,TRBD2,TGCGCCAGCAGCCAGGGCCCGACTAGCGGGAGTACCTACGAGCAGTACTTC,CASSQGPTSGSTYEQYF
TRBV6-2/TRBV6-3,TRBJ2-5,many,TRBD2,TGTGCCAGCAGCCACCCTGGGGCCGCGGGGGCCCAGTACTTC,CASSHPGAAGAQYF
TRBV2,TRBJ2-4,many,.,TGTGCCAGCACCGGAGAGGGGGGACGGAACATTCAGTACTTC,CASTGEGGRNIQYF
TRBV20-1,TRBJ2-1,.,.,TGCAGTGCTAGAGATCTTAAGCGGACGGATGAGCAGTTCTTC,CSARDLKRTDEQFF
TRBV6-1,TRBJ1-2,many,.,TGTGCCAGCAGTGAATTGATAAGGGACCTCGATGGCTACACCTTC,CASSELIRDLDGYTF
TRBV11-2,TRBJ2-5,once,TRBD1,TGTGCCAGCAGCTTACAAACAGGGGTAGAGACCCAGTACTTC,CASSLQTGVETQYF
TRBV19,TRBJ2-1,many,.,TGTGCCAGTAGTCCTCCGCGGGGAGGCTGGTTGAATGAGCAGTTCTTC,CASSPPRGGWLNEQFF
TRBV2,TRBJ1-4,many,.,TGTGCCAGCAGTTACGCAGAAAAACTGTTTTTT,CASSYAEKLFF